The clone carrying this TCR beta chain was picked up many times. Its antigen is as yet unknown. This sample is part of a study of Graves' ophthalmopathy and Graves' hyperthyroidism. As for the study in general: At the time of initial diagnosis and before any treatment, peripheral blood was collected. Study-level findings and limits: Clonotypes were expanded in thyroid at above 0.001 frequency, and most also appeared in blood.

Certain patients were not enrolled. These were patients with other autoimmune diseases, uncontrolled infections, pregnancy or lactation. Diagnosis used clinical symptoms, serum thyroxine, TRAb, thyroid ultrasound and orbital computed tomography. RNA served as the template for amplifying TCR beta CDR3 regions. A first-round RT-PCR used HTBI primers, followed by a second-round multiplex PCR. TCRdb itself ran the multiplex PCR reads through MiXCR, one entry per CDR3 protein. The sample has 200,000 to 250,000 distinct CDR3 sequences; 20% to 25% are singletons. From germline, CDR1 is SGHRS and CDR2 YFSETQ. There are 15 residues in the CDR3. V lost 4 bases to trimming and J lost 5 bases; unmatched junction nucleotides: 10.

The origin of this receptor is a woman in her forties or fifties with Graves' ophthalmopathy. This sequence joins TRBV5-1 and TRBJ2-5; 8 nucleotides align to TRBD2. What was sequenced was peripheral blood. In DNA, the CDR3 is TGCGCCAGCAGCCTCTCGGGACTAGTGGGGGAGACCCAGTACTTC. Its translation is CASSLSGLVGETQYF.